This T cell receptor beta chain stems from a study of T cell repertoires in cytomegalovirus infection (dated by TCRdb to 2018 to 2020). Regarding the study in general: Because public TCR beta signatures pointed to carriage of CMV infection together with the matching HLA type, the HLA type of each donor mattered for the analysis. Results the study describes overall, beyond this receptor: Carriers of CMV infection plus the relevant HLA type were discriminated by the cumulative frequency of public TCR beta family members in the study cohort and in an independent roughly 400-donor cohort. The ex vivo response was dominated by HLA-C-restricted CMV-specific TCR beta clonotypes, and the single most frequent clonotype in two of eight donors was supplied by these HLA-C-restricted clonotypes.

Sequencing took place on an Illumina HiSeq 1500. TCRdb reanalyzed the raw reads on its own, using fastp at Q25 for trimming and MiXCR for clone calling, and kept in-frame beta chains. For every CDR3 protein sequence, its rows merge into one entry that carries the most common genes and DNA. The sample table contains some 100,000 distinct CDR3 sequences; only one count was recorded for about 25% of them. The top ten clones comprise approximately 39% of the sample. This clonotype was counted a few times. No antigen is known for it. The record has no base qualities; no much larger clone is one base away. CDR1 SGHNT and CDR2 YYREEE were looked up in the germline V gene (reference sequence). V lost 4 bases and J lost 4 bases, and the count of bases not matched to a germline gene is 8. Including cysteine and phenylalanine, the CDR3 has 15 amino acids. The read is trimmed to its CDR3 DNA, 45 bases read in frame from base 1.

This TCR came from a human donor in good health (CMV status not recorded). Some clones in this sample may be carry-over from other donors' samples. The rearranged chain carries TRBV5-4 and TRBJ2-7; 10 bases in the middle match TRBD1. Input material: CD8+ T cells from PBMCs. The CDR3 in this case is CASSHPGQGIYEQYF. The DNA reads TGTGCCAGCAGCCACCCGGGACAGGGGATATACGAGCAGTACTTC.